Included here is one TCR beta chain sequence, with context. Its cognate antigen is unknown. This specimen comes from a study of cytomegalovirus exposure and HLA in healthy donors. Study-wide findings and caveats: Across HLA loci, a later analysis found differing TCR association rates, with DRB1 most and HLA-C fewest.

Germline CDR1 SGHDN, CDR2 FVKESK. Trimming left V 0 bases short and J 9 bases short, with 6 bases between. The CDR3 runs 12 residues. Use of 60 Vbeta and 13 Jbeta primers characterized the PCR. TCRdb keeps only in-frame clones here, not all; method: immunoSEQ multiplex PCR. The profile shows under 200,000 clones, about 80% of them singletons. Sequencing was done on a sample of PBMCs. This receptor was identified in a woman younger than 30 in good health and CMV-seropositive. This rearrangement joins TRBV14 to TRBJ2-1; D gene unclear. The CDR3 sequence is CASSQDRFEQFF. For the CDR3, the DNA is TGTGCCAGCAGCCAAGACAGATTTGAGCAGTTCTTC.